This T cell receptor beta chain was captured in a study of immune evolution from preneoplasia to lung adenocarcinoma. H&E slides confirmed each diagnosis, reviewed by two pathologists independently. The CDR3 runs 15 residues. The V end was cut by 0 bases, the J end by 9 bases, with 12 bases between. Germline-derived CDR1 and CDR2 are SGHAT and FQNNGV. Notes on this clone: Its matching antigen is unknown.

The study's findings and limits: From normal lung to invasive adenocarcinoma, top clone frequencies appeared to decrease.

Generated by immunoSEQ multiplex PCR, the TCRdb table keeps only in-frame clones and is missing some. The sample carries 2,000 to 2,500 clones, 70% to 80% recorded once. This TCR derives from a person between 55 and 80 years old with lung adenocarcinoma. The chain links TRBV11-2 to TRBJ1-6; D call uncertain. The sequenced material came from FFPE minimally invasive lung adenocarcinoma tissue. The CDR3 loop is CASSLEGTRGSPLHF. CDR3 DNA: TGTGCCAGCAGCTTAGAAGGTACTCGTGGTTCACCCCTCCACTTT.